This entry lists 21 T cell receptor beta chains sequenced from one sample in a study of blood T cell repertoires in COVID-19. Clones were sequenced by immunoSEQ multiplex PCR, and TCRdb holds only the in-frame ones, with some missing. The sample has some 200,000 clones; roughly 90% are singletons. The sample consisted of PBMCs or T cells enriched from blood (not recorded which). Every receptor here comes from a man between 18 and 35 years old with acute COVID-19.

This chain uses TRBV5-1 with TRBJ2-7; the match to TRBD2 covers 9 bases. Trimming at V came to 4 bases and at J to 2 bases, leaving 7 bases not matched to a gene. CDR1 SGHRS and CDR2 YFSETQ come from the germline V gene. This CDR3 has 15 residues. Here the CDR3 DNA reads TGCGCCAGCAGCCCGTTAGCGGGAGAACCCTACGAGCAGTACTTC. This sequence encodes CASSPLAGEPYEQYF.

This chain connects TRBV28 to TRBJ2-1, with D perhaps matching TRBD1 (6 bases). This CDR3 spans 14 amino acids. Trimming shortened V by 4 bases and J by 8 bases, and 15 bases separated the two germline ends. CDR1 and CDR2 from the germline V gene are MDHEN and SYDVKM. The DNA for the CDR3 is TGTGCCAGCAGTTGGGAACAGGGTGGGGATGAGCAGTTCTTC. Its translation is CASSWEQGGDEQFF.

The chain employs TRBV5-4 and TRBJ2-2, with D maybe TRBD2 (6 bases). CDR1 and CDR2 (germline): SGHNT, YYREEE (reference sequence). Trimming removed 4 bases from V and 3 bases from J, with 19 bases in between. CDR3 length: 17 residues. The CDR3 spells CASSKDARGRDTGELFF. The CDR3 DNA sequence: TGTGCCAGCAGCAAAGACGCTCGGGGGAGAGACACCGGGGAGCTGTTTTTT.

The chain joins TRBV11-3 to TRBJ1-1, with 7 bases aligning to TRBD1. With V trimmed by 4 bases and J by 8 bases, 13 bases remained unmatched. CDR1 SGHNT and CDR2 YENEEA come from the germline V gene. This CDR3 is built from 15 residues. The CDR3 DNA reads TGTGCCAGCAGCTCCGGGACAGTCATACGGGACGAAGCTTTCTTT. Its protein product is CASSSGTVIRDEAFF.

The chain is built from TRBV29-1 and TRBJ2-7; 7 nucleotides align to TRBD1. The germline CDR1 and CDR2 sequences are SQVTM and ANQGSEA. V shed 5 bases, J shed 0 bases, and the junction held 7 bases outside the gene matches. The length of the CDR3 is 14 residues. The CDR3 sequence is CSVTMTGSSYEQYF. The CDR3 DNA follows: TGCAGCGTTACGATGACAGGGAGCTCCTACGAGCAGTACTTC.

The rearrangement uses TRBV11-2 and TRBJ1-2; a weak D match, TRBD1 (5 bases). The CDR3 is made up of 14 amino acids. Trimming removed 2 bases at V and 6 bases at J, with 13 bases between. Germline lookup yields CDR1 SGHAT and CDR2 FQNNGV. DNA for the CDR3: TGTGCCAGCAGCTTAACCCGGCAGGGCGATGGCTACACCTTC. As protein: CASSLTRQGDGYTF.

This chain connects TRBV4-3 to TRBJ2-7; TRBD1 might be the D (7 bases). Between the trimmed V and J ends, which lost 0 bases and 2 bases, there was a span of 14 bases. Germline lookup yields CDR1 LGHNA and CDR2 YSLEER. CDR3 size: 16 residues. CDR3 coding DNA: TGCGCCAGCAGCCAAGATGCGGCAGGGGGGACCTACGAGCAGTACTTC. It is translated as CASSQDAAGGTYEQYF.

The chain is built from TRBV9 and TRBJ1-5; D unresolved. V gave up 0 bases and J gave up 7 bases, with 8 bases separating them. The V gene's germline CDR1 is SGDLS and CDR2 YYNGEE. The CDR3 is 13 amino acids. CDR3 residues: CASSVGVSQPQHF. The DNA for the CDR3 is TGTGCCAGCAGCGTAGGAGTCTCACAGCCCCAGCATTTT.

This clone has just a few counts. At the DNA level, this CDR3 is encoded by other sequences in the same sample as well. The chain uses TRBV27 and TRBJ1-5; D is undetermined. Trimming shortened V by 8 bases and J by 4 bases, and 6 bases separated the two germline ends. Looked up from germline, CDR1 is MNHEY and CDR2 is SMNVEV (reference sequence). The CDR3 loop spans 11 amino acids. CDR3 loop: CASGVNQPQHF. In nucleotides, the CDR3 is TGTGCCAGCGGAGTAAATCAGCCCCAGCATTTT.

The CDR3 loop is CASSPDAATELGDTQYF. CDR3 sequence (DNA): TGTGCCAGCAGTCCGGATGCAGCGACAGAGTTAGGAGATACGCAGTATTTT. The rearrangement joins TRBV7-9 to TRBJ2-3; possibly TRBD1 for D (5 bases). Trimming stripped 6 bases from V and 5 bases from J, with 24 bases between. CDR1 SEHNR and CDR2 FQNEAQ come from the germline V gene (reference sequence). CDR3 size: 17 residues.

The CDR3 loop is CASSLYSSWDGYTF. In nucleotides, the CDR3 is TGTGCCAGCAGCTTATACAGCTCCTGGGATGGCTACACCTTC. The rearrangement links TRBV7-9 to TRBJ1-2, with no clear D. V lost 2 bases and J lost 6, with 13 bases in between. The length of the CDR3 is 14 residues. Germline lookup yields CDR1 SEHNR and CDR2 FQNEAQ (reference sequence).

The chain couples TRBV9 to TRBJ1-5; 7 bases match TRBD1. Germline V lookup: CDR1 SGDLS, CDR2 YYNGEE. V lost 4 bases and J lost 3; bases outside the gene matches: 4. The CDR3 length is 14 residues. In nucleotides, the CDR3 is TGTGCCAGCAGCCCGACAGGGTCCAATCAGCCCCAGCATTTT. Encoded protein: CASSPTGSNQPQHF.

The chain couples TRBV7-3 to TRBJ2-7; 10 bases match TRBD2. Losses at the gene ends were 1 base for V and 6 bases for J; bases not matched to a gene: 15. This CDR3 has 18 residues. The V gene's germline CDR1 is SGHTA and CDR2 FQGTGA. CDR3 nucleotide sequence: TGTGCCAGCAGCTTAAGTAGGTCTAGCGGGAGAATGAACTGCGAGCAGTACTTC. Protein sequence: CASSLSRSSGRMNCEQYF.

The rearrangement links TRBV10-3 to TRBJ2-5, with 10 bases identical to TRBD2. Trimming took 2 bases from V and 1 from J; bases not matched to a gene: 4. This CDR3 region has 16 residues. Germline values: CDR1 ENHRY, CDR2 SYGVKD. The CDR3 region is CAISERVAGGQETQYF. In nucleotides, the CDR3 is TGTGCCATCAGTGAGAGGGTAGCGGGAGGCCAAGAGACCCAGTACTTC.

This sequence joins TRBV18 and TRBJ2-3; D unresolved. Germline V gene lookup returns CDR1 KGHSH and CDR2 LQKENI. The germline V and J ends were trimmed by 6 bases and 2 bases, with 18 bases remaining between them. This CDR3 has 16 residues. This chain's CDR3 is CASSPPGGDITDTQYF. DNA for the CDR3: TGTGCCAGCTCTCCCCCTGGCGGAGATATCACAGATACGCAGTATTTT.

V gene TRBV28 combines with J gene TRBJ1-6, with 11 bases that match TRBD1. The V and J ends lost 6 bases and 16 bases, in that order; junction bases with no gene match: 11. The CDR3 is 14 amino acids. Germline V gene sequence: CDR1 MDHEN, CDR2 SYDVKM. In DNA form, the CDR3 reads TGTGCCAGCAGGAAGGACAGGGGGCCGTTAGATCTCCACTTT. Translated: CASRKDRGPLDLHF.

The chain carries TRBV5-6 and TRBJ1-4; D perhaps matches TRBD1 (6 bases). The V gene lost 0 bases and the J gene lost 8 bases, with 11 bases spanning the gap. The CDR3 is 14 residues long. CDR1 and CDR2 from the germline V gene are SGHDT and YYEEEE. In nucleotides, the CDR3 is TGTGCCAGCAGCTTGGGACAGGCTTTGGAAAAACTGTTTTTT. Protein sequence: CASSLGQALEKLFF.

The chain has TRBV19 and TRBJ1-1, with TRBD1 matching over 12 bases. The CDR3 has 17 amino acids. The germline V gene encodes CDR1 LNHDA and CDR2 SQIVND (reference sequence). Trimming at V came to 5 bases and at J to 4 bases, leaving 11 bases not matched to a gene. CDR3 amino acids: CASSYGTGGAEGTEAFF. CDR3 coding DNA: TGTGCCAGTAGTTACGGGACAGGGGGCGCCGAGGGCACTGAAGCTTTCTTT.

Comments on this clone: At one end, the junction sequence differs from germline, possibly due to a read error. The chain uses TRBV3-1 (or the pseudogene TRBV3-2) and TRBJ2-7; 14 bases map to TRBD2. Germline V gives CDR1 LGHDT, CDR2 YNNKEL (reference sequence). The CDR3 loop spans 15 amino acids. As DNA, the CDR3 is TGTGCCAGCAGCCAAGTACGACTAGCGGGAGGGAGTTCCGTATTC. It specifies CASSQVRLAGGSSVF.

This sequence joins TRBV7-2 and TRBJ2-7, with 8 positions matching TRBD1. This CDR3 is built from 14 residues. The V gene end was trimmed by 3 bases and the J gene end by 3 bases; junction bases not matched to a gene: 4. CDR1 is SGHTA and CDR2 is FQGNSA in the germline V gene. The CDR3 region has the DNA TGTGCCAGCAGCTTTGGACAGGGCCGCTACGAGCAGTACTTC. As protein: CASSFGQGRYEQYF.

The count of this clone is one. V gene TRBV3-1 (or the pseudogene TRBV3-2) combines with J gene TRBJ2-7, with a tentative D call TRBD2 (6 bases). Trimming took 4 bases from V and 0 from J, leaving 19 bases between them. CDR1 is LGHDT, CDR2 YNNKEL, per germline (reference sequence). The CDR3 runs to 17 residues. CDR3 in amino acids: CASSPFVGGTVSYEQYF. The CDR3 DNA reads TGTGCCAGCAGCCCTTTCGTGGGCGGGACCGTCTCCTACGAGCAGTACTTC.